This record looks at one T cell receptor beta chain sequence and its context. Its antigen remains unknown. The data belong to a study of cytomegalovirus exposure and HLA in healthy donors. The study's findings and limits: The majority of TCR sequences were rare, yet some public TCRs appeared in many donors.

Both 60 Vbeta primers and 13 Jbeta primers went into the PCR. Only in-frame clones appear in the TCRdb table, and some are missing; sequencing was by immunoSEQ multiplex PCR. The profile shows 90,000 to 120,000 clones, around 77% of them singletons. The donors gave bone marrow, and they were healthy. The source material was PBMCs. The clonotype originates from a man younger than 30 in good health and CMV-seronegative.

This CDR3 is CASSNPHGDPGRQPQHF. The CDR3, as DNA: TGTGCCAGCTCTAATCCCCATGGAGATCCGGGTCGGCAGCCCCAGCATTTT. This rearrangement joins TRBV28 to TRBJ1-5, with D unresolved. CDR1 and CDR2 (germline): MDHEN, SYDVKM. The V and J ends lost 8 bases and 7 bases respectively, with 27 bases between them. The CDR3 extends over 17 amino acids.